The present entry profiles one TCR beta chain with its context. V lost 3 bases, J lost 2 bases, and 11 bases lay in between. Germline-derived CDR1 and CDR2 are MDHEN and SYDVKM. This CDR3 spans 14 amino acids. This record belongs to a study of blood T cell repertoires in COVID-19. Method: immunoSEQ multiplex PCR; TCRdb's copy keeps in-frame clones and lacks some. This sample has over 95,000 clones, with more than 80% found just once. The sequencing sample was made of peripheral blood. The rearrangement links TRBV28 to TRBJ2-7; tentatively, D is TRBD1 (6 bases). The TCR originated in a woman between 50 and 59 years old with acute or convalescent COVID-19. The CDR3 DNA reads as TGTGCCAGCAGTTTTTTCACAGGGACCTACGAGCAGTACTTC. Protein: CASSFFTGTYEQYF.